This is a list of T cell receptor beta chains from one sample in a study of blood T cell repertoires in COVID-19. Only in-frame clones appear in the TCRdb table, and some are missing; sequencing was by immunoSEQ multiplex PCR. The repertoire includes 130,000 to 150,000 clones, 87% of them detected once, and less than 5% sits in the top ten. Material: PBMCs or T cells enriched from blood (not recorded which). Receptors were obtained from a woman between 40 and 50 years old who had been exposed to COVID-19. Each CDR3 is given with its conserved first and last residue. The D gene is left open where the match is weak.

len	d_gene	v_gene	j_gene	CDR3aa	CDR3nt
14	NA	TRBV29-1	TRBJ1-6	CSVEESRRNSPLHF	TGCAGCGTTGAAGAATCCAGGCGCAATTCACCCCTCCACTTT
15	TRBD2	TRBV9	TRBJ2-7	CASSPSGGVSYEQYF	TGTGCCAGCAGCCCGTCGGGGGGGGTTTCCTACGAGCAGTACTTC
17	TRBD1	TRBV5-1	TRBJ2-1	CASSPGQGASSYNEQFF	TGCGCCAGCAGCCCGGGACAGGGGGCGAGCTCCTACAATGAGCAGTTCTTC
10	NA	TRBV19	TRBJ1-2	CATLSYGYTF	TGTGCCACCCTAAGCTATGGCTACACCTTC
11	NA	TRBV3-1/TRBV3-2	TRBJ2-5	CASSQAGTQYF	TGTGCCAGCAGCCAAGCGGGGACCCAGTACTTC
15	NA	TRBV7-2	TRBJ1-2	CASSFSGTSNYGYTF	TGTGCCAGCAGCTTTTCGGGAACGTCAAACTATGGCTACACCTTC
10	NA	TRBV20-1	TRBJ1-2	CSAGDYGYTF	TGCAGTGCCGGGGACTATGGCTACACCTTC
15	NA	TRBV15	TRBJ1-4	CATSRGGRGNEKLFF	TGTGCCACCAGCAGAGGTGGCAGGGGAAATGAAAAACTGTTTTTT
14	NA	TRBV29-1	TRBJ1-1	CSVEVSGLNTEAFF	TGCAGCGTTGAAGTATCGGGGTTGAACACTGAAGCTTTCTTT
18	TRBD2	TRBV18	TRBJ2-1	CASSPTDSGRETHNEQFF	TGTGCCAGCTCACCGACGGATAGCGGGAGGGAAACACACAATGAGCAGTTCTTC
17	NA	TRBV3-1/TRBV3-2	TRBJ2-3	CASSPTARSWGTDTQYF	TGTGCCAGCAGCCCCACTGCGAGGAGTTGGGGCACAGATACGCAGTATTTT
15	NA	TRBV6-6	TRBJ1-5	CASSPQGSGNQPQHF	TGTGCCAGCAGTCCACAGGGTTCGGGCAATCAGCCCCAGCATTTT
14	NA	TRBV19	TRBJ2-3	CASRPGHTTDTQYF	TGTGCCAGTAGGCCTGGACACACCACAGATACGCAGTATTTT
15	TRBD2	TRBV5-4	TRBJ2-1	CASSSQREVGNEQFF	TGTGCCAGCAGCTCCCAGCGGGAGGTAGGGAATGAGCAGTTCTTC
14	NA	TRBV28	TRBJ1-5	CASSLAGDNQPQHF	TGTGCCAGCAGTTTAGCCGGAGACAATCAGCCCCAGCATTTT
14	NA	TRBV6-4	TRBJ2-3	CASSEGQPTDTQYF	TGTGCCAGCAGTGAAGGACAGCCCACAGATACGCAGTATTTT
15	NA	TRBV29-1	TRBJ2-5	CSVSKDRAAGETQYF	TGCAGCGTTTCTAAGGATAGGGCAGCAGGGGAGACCCAGTACTTC